The present entry profiles one T cell receptor beta chain with its context. These data come from a study of T cell changes during pregnancy in multiple sclerosis. Profiling relied on immunoSEQ multiplex PCR, and the TCRdb table lists in-frame clones only, not all of them. The table has tens of thousands of clones, roughly 90% seen once. The J segment lost 7 bases and the V segment lost 4 bases, leaving 1 base of the junction unmatched. From germline, CDR1 is LNHDA and CDR2 SQIVND (reference sequence). The CDR3 extends over 12 amino acids. Sequenced here: CD4+ T cells from peripheral blood mononuclear cells, sampled in the second trimester of pregnancy. The TCR was taken from a female donor with multiple sclerosis, enrolled in a pregnancy study. The rearrangement uses TRBV19 and TRBJ2-1; 7 bases are a match to TRBD1. The CDR3: CASSNRGNEQFF. In DNA form, the CDR3 reads TGTGCCAGTAGTAACAGGGGTAATGAGCAGTTCTTC.